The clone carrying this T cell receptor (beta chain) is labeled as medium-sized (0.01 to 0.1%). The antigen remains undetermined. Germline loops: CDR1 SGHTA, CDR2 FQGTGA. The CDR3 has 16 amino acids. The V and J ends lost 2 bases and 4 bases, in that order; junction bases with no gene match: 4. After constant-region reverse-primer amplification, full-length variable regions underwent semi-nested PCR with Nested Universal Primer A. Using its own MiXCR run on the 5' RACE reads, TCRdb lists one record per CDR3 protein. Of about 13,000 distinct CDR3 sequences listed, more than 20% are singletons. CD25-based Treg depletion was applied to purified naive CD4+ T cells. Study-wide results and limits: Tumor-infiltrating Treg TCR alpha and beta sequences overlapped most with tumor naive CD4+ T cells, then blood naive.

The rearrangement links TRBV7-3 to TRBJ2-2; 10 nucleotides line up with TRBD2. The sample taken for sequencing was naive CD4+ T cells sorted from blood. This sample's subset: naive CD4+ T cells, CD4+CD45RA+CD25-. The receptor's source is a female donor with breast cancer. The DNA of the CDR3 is TGTGCCAGCAGCTTAGGCCTAGCGGGGGCCACCGGGGAGCTGTTTTTT. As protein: CASSLGLAGATGELFF.